This entry describes one TCR beta chain. Its antigen remains unidentified. Base qualities were left out, and no much larger clone turns up one base away. The data originate from a study of Graves' ophthalmopathy and Graves' hyperthyroidism listed by TCRdb under 2018. Context from the whole study: Peripheral blood was collected at initial diagnosis, prior to any treatment. To explore V-J signatures that distinguish ophthalmopathy from hyperthyroidism, a discovery set of 95 to 100 patients was enrolled, made up of more than 40 with ophthalmopathy and under 65 with stable hyperthyroidism. To tell Graves' ophthalmopathy apart from Graves' hyperthyroidism, and to predict which patients would progress to ophthalmopathy, the study relied on TCR beta repertoire signatures. T-cell repertoires of thyroid tissue and blood were compared in over 5 hyperthyroidism patients. Following sampling, methimazole starting at 30 mg daily was administered to hyperthyroidism patients, and high-dose intravenous methylprednisolone was administered to ophthalmopathy patients. In total, approximately 130 blood samples were TCR-sequenced: roughly 45 ophthalmopathy, some 75 hyperthyroidism and approximately 17 hyperthyroidism-to-ophthalmopathy patients. For independent validation, a separate cohort was made up of 18 hyperthyroidism patients plus 17 patients who later progressed from hyperthyroidism to ophthalmopathy.

TCR beta CDR3 regions were amplified from RNA transcripts for repertoire sequencing. The first round was an RT-PCR using HTBI primers with the Qiagen OneStep RT-PCR kit, and this first round was followed by a second-round multiplex PCR, then size selection and purification. Libraries were sequenced on an Illumina HiSeq2000 using paired-end 100 bp reads. Under the source paper's analysis protocol: SOAPnuke was used to process the reads, removing any read that contained adapters or uncalled bases, had a mean Phred below 15, or lacked an exact match to the constant primer or identifier. COPE v1.2.5 was used to merge the high-quality paired reads. Clonotypes were defined as unique nucleotide sequences and were aligned to IMGT TRB V, D and J references using MiTCR v1.1. Only V-J combinations with frequency above 0.0001 were analysed, covering 99% to 99.2% of repertoires. For each V-J combination, a TCR clonal expansion and chaos score was defined as the ratio of F50 clonal expansion to chaos observed in the TCRdist matrix. Welch's t-statistics and random forest were used to reduce the features to around 13 V-J combinations, which were then used as input to a naive Bayes classifier. The Morisita-Horn index was used to measure how similar the thyroid and blood repertoires were. TCRdb cleaned the public reads at Q25 with fastp, built clones with MiXCR and kept in-frame beta chains. When rows share a CDR3 protein, they turn into one entry using the most common DNA and genes. V and J calls and clone size were set by TCRdb, not the authors. The sample table holds 230,000 or so distinct CDR3 sequences, of which around 45% were seen once. Roughly 50% of the sample lies in the top ten.

The research as a whole found: In cross-validation, the 13-signature model distinguished ophthalmopathy from stable hyperthyroidism with about 88% sensitivity and approximately 81% specificity, and in the test set the corresponding values were approximately 80% and 68%. In validation, the model predicted ophthalmopathy progression with about 71% sensitivity and approximately 72% specificity; 12 predicted patients were CT-confirmed with GO in a median of approximately 6.5 months. No statistical method was used to set the sample size in advance, and the investigators knew which group each participant was assigned to. Most of the expanded thyroid clonotypes with a frequency above 0.001 were also detected in blood, and it was suggested that the thyroid immune response may be reflected by blood repertoires.

Ophthalmopathy patients had moderately to severely active disease, Clinical Activity Score of at least 3, NOSPECS grade of at least 4, and disease duration under 3 months. Anyone with other autoimmune diseases, uncontrolled infections, pregnancy or lactation was excluded from the study. Diagnosis relied on clinical symptoms, serum thyroxine, TRAb, thyroid ultrasound and orbital computed tomography. Ficoll-Paque density gradient centrifugation was used to isolate PBMCs from 9.5 to 10 ml of fresh peripheral blood. Total RNA was extracted using Trizol reagent, and RNA quality was checked on an Agilent 2100 Bioanalyzer. Sequenced input: peripheral blood. The TCR was taken from an adult man with Graves' ophthalmopathy.

CDR3 region: CASSYGQGSGIWGSPLHF. The nucleotide sequence is TGTGCCAGCAGTTACGGGCAGGGAAGCGGTATTTGGGGTTCACCCCTCCACTTT. The rearrangement combines TRBV2 with TRBJ1-6; perhaps TRBD1 is the D gene, with 5 bases matching. CDR1 and CDR2 (SNHLY, FYNNEI) derive from the germline V gene. The CDR3 starts with the cysteine, ends with the phenylalanine, and has 18 residues. CDR3 DNA only is kept here, 54 bases in frame from base 1. At the junction V is shortened by 5 bases and J by 9 bases, with 26 bases in between.